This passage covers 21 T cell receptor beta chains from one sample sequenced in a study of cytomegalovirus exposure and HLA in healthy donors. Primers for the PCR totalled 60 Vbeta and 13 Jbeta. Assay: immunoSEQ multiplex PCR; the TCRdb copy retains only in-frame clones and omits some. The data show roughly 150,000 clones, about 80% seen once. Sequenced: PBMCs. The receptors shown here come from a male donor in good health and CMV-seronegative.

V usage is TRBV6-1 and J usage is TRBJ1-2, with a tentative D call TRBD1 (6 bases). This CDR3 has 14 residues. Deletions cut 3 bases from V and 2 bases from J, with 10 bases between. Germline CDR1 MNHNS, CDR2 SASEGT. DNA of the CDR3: TGTGCCAGCAGTGAGGGCAGGGGAAACTATGGCTACACCTTC. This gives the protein CASSEGRGNYGYTF.

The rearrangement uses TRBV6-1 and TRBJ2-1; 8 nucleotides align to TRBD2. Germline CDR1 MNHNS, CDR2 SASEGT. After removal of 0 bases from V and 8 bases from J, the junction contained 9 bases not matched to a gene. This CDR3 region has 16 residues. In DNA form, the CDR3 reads TGTGCCAGCAGTGAAGCCACCGGGACTAGTGTCGATGAGCAGTTCTTC. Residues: CASSEATGTSVDEQFF.

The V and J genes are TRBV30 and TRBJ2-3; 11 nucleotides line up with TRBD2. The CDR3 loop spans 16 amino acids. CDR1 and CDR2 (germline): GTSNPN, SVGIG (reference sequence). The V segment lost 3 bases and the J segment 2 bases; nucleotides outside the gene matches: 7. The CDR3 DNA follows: TGTGCCTGGAGCGGAGGGACTAGCGGTTACACAGATACGCAGTATTTT. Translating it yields CAWSGGTSGYTDTQYF. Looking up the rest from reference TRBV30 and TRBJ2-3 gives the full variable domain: SQTIHQWPATLVQPVGSPLSLECTVEGTSNPNLYWYRQAAGRGLQLLFYSVGIGQISSEVPQNLSASRPQDRQFILSSKKLLLSDSGFYLCAWSGGTSGYTDTQYFGPGTRLTVL.

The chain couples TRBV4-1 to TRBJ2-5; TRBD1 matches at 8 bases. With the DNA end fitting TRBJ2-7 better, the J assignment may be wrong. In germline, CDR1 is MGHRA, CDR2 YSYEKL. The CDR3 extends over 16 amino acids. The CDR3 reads CASSQEVGDRSYEQYF. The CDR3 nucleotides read TGCGCCAGCAGCCAAGAGGTTGGGGACAGGTCCTACGAGCAGTACTTC.

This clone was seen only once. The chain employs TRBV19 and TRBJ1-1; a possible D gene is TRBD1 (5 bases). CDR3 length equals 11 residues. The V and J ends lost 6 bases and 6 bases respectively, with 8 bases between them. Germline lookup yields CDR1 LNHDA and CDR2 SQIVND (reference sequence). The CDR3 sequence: CASRGVSEAFF. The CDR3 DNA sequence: TGTGCCAGTAGAGGGGTTTCTGAAGCTTTCTTT.

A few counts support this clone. CDR3 DNA sequence: TGTGCCAGTAGTATGCAGGCCCACTCCTACAATGAGCAGTTCTTC. Its protein is CASSMQAHSYNEQFF. V usage is TRBV19 and J usage is TRBJ2-1; D is unclear. Between the trimmed V and J ends, which lost 3 bases and 0 bases, there was a span of 9 bases. The CDR3 has 15 residues. The germline V gene has CDR1 LNHDA and CDR2 SQIVND (reference sequence).

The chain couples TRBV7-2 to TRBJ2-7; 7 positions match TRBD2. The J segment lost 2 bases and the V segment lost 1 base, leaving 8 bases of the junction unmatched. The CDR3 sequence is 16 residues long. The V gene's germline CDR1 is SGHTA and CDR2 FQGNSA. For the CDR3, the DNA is TGTGCCAGCAGCTTAGAGGCTAGCGGTACAACCTACGAGCAGTACTTC. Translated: CASSLEASGTTYEQYF.

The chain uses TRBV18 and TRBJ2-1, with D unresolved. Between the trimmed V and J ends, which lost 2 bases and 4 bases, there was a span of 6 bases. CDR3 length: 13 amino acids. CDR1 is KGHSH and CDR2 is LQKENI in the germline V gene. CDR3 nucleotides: TGTGCCAGCTCACCATCCCTATACAATGAGCAGTTCTTC. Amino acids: CASSPSLYNEQFF.

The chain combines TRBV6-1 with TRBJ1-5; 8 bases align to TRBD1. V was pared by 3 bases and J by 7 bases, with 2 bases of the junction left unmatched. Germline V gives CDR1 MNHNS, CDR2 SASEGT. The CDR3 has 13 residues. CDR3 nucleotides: TGTGCCAGCAGTGACAGGGGGCGGCAGCCCCAGCATTTT. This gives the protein CASSDRGRQPQHF.

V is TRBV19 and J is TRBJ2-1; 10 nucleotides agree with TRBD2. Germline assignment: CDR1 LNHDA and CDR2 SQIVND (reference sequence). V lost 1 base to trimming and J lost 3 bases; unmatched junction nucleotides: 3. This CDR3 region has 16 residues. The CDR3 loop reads CASSIGAGGNYNEQFF. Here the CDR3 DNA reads TGTGCCAGTAGTATAGGAGCGGGAGGGAACTACAATGAGCAGTTCTTC.

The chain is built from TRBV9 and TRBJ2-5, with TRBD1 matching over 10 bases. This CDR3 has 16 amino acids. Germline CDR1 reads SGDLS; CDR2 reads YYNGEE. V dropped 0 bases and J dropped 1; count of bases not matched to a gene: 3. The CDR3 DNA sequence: TGTGCCAGCAGCGTAGGAGACAGGGGGCTCCAAGAGACCCAGTACTTC. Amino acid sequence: CASSVGDRGLQETQYF.

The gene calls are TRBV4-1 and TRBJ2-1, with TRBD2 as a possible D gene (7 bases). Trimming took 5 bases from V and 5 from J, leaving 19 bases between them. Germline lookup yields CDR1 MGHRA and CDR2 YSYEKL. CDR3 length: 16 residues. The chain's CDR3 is CASSYPWGGENNEQFF. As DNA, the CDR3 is TGCGCCAGCAGCTACCCCTGGGGGGGCGAGAACAATGAGCAGTTCTTC.

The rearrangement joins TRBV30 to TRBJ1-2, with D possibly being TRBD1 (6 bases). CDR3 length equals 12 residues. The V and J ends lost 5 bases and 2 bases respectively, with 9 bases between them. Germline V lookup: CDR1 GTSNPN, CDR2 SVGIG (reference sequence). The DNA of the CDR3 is TGTGCCTGGGGGGGCGTAAACTATGGCTACACCTTC. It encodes CAWGGVNYGYTF.

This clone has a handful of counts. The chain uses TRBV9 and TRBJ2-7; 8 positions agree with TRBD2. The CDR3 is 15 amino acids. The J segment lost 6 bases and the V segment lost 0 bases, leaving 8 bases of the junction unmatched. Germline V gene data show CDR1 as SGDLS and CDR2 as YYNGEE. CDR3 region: CASSVAAGDVGEQYF. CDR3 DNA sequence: TGTGCCAGCAGCGTAGCAGCGGGAGATGTGGGCGAGCAGTACTTC.

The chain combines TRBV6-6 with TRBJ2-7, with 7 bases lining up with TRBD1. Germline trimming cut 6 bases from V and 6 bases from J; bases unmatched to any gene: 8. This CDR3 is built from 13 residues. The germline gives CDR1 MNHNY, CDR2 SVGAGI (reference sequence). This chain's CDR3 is CASRRTGSTEQYF. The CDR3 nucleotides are TGTGCCAGCAGGCGGACAGGATCGACCGAGCAGTACTTC.

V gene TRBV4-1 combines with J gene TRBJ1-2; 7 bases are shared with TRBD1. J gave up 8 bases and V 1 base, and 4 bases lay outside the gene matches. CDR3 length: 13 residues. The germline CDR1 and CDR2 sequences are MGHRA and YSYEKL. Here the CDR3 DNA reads TGCGCCAGCAGCCAAGTTGACAGGGACGGCTACACCTTC. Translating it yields CASSQVDRDGYTF.

In nucleotides, the CDR3 is TGTGCCAGCAGCCCGGACTTTGAGACCCAGTACTTC. It encodes CASSPDFETQYF. The V call is TRBV5-6, the J call TRBJ2-5, with D possibly matching TRBD2 (5 bases). The CDR3 loop spans 12 amino acids. Germline CDR1 SGHDT, CDR2 YYEEEE. V lost 4 bases and J lost 5, with 9 bases in between. Combining the CDR3 with reference TRBV5-6 and TRBJ2-5 gives the whole variable domain DAGVTQSPTHLIKTRGQQVTLRCSPKSGHDTVSWYQQALGQGPQFIFQYYEEEERQRGNFPDRFSGHQFPNYSSELNVNALLLGDSALYLCASSPDFETQYFGPGTRLLVL.

Here the CDR3 reads CASSPRDFSSTDTQYF. The CDR3 coding sequence is TGTGCCAGCAGTCCGAGGGACTTCTCTAGCACAGATACGCAGTATTTT. The chain recombines TRBV27 with TRBJ2-3; D is perhaps TRBD2 (6 bases). V shed 5 bases and J shed 0 bases, with 15 bases lying between them. The germline gives CDR1 MNHEY, CDR2 SMNVEV (reference sequence). The CDR3 is made up of 16 amino acids.

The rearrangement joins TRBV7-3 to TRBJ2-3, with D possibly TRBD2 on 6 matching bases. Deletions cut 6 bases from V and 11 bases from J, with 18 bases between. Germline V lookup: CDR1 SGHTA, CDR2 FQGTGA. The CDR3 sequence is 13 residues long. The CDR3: CASRSEGTLMQYF. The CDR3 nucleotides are TGTGCCAGCAGGTCGGAAGGGACTCTTATGCAGTATTTT.

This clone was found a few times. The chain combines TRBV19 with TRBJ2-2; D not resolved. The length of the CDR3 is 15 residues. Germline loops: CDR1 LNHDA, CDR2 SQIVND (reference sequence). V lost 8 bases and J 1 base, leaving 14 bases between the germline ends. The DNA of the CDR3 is TGTGCCAGTGGGTCGGGTGACTGGAACACCGGGGAGCTGTTTTTT. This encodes CASGSGDWNTGELFF.

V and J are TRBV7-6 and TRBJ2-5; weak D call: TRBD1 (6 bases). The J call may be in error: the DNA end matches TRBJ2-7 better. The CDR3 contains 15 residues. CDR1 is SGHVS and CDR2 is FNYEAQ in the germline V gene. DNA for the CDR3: TGTGCCAGCAGCTTCCGTCGTGGGACACCTGGCGAGCAGTACTTC. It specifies CASSFRRGTPGEQYF.